The clone carrying this T cell receptor beta chain was recorded at least ten times. Its antigen is as yet unknown. This sample is drawn from a study of identical twins. Per the germline V gene, CDR1 is SQVTM and CDR2 is ANQGSEA. Trimming removed 6 bases at V and 2 bases at J, with 7 bases between. This CDR3 spans 11 amino acids. A universal primer site arose from template switching, and cDNA bore unique molecular identifiers. TCRdb called the 5' RACE reads again in MiXCR, with one record for every CDR3 protein. Here the sample spans 350,000 to 450,000 distinct CDR3 sequences, roughly 20% being singletons. Points from the study as a whole: There was an excess of low generation probability in the out-of-frame alpha sequences that twins shared.

Only healthy Caucasians were included as donors. Sample: naive T cells sorted from blood. This TCR was sampled from a middle-aged man in good health. J is TRBJ1-2 and V is TRBV29-1; D gene ambiguous. The CDR3 spells CSVNGNYGYTF. The DNA for the CDR3 is TGCAGCGTCAATGGGAACTATGGCTACACCTTC. Complete variable domain (other parts from reference TRBV29-1 and TRBJ1-2): SAVISQKPSRDICQRGTSLTIQCQVDSQVTMMFWYRQQPGQSLTLIATANQGSEATYESGFVIDKFPISRPNLTFSTLTVSNMSPEDSSIYLCSVNGNYGYTFGSGTRLTVV.